A selection of T cell receptor beta chains follows, all from one sample in a study of blood T cells in healthy people across ages. TCRdb ran MiXCR on the 5' RACE reads and lists one entry per CDR3 protein. The data contain around 520,000 distinct CDR3 sequences, approximately 26% of them singletons. A further study also used this sample, focusing on T cells of mothers and their children.

The sequencing sample was made of blood. These receptors were collected from a boy between 2 and 10 years old in good health. The CDR3 runs from the conserved cysteine through the conserved F or W. The D gene is left open where the match is weak. Clone size is shown for a subset of rows, as once, few, many or a class of expanded clone.

D gene: NA; V gene: TRBV29-1; J gene: TRBJ2-2; clone size: few; CDR3 DNA: TGCAGCGTTAAAGGGAAGGTTCATACCGGGGAGCTGTTTTTT; CDR3 protein: CSVKGKVHTGELFF
D gene: NA; V gene: TRBV11-2; J gene: TRBJ1-1; clone size: few; CDR3 DNA: TGTGCCAGCAGCTCCCTGGCCAGGGACGCTTTCTTT; CDR3 protein: CASSSLARDAFF
D gene: NA; V gene: TRBV20-1; J gene: TRBJ2-1; clone size: few; CDR3 DNA: TGCAGTGCTAGGGAGGGGGGCAGGGATGAGCAGTTCTTC; CDR3 protein: CSAREGGRDEQFF
D gene: TRBD2; V gene: TRBV7-3; J gene: TRBJ2-2; clone size: few; CDR3 DNA: TGTGCCAGCAGCTTAAGTCCGGGGGGGACCGGGGAGCTGTTTTTT; CDR3 protein: CASSLSPGGTGELFF
D gene: NA; V gene: TRBV4-3; J gene: TRBJ2-1; clone size: NA; CDR3 DNA: TGCGCCAGCAGCCAAGATAGTAGGGCTAGGACTGACGATGAGCAGTTCTTC; CDR3 protein: CASSQDSRARTDDEQFF
D gene: TRBD2; V gene: TRBV29-1; J gene: TRBJ2-1; clone size: few; CDR3 DNA: TGCAGCGTTGAAGACCCCTTCCGTTTGACTAGCGGGATGGACCCCTACAATGAGCAGTTCTTC; CDR3 protein: CSVEDPFRLTSGMDPYNEQFF
D gene: NA; V gene: TRBV7-2; J gene: TRBJ1-1; clone size: NA; CDR3 DNA: TGTGCCAGCAGCTTAGATCTGCAGCCTAACACTGAAGCTTTCTTT; CDR3 protein: CASSLDLQPNTEAFF
D gene: NA; V gene: TRBV12-3/TRBV12-4; J gene: TRBJ1-1; clone size: few; CDR3 DNA: TGTGCCAGCAGTTTTGTGGACACTGAAGCTTTCTTT; CDR3 protein: CASSFVDTEAFF
D gene: TRBD1; V gene: TRBV20-1; J gene: TRBJ2-1; clone size: few; CDR3 DNA: TGCAGTGCAAGGCCAGGGACAGGGCAACAGTTCTTC; CDR3 protein: CSARPGTGQQFF
D gene: TRBD2; V gene: TRBV7-6; J gene: TRBJ2-1; clone size: many; CDR3 DNA: TGTGCCAGCAGCTTAAGGGGTTGGTGGACTAGCGGGAGAATTGTTGATGAGCAGTTCTTC; CDR3 protein: CASSLRGWWTSGRIVDEQFF
D gene: NA; V gene: TRBV2; J gene: TRBJ1-6; clone size: NA; CDR3 DNA: TGTGCCAGCAGTGAAATTGGGCCAGGCCGAAATTCACCCCTCCACTTT; CDR3 protein: CASSEIGPGRNSPLHF
D gene: NA; V gene: TRBV12-3/TRBV12-4; J gene: TRBJ2-1; clone size: few; CDR3 DNA: TGTGCCAGCAGTTTGGCCGCCCCCCATGAGCAGTTCTTC; CDR3 protein: CASSLAAPHEQFF
D gene: NA; V gene: TRBV6-5; J gene: TRBJ2-5; clone size: NA; CDR3 DNA: TGTGCCAGCAGCTCCCGCGACTGGTTCCAAGAGACCCAGTACTTC; CDR3 protein: CASSSRDWFQETQYF
D gene: NA; V gene: TRBV12-3/TRBV12-4; J gene: TRBJ1-5; clone size: NA; CDR3 DNA: TGTGCCAGCAGACCCGGGAATCCTTATCAGCCCCAGCATTTT; CDR3 protein: CASRPGNPYQPQHF
D gene: NA; V gene: TRBV27; J gene: TRBJ2-2; clone size: NA; CDR3 DNA: TGTGCCAGCAGTCCCCGGTCAGGACTGAACACCGGGGAGCTGTTTTTT; CDR3 protein: CASSPRSGLNTGELFF
D gene: TRBD2; V gene: TRBV28; J gene: TRBJ2-7; clone size: NA; CDR3 DNA: TGTGCCAGCAGTTTAGTCCAGCGGGGGCCCTACGAGCAGTACTTC; CDR3 protein: CASSLVQRGPYEQYF
D gene: TRBD2; V gene: TRBV13; J gene: TRBJ2-7; clone size: NA; CDR3 DNA: TGTGCCAGCAGCGCTAGCGGGGGGGCCTCCTACGAGCAGTACTTC; CDR3 protein: CASSASGGASYEQYF
D gene: TRBD2; V gene: TRBV20-1; J gene: TRBJ2-7; clone size: few; CDR3 DNA: TGCAGTGCTATTACTAGCGGAAAACCCCCCTACGAGCAGTACTTC; CDR3 protein: CSAITSGKPPYEQYF
D gene: NA; V gene: TRBV15; J gene: TRBJ2-1; clone size: NA; CDR3 DNA: TGTGCCACCAGCCCGGCACGGGACAATGAGCAGTTCTTC; CDR3 protein: CATSPARDNEQFF
D gene: NA; V gene: TRBV20-1; J gene: TRBJ2-3; clone size: NA; CDR3 DNA: TGCAGTGCTGGGGGGCTAGCGCTAGATACGCAGTATTTT; CDR3 protein: CSAGGLALDTQYF
D gene: NA; V gene: TRBV6-2/TRBV6-3; J gene: TRBJ2-7; clone size: few; CDR3 DNA: TGTGCCAGTGGACCCAGCGGACACGAGCAGTACTTC; CDR3 protein: CASGPSGHEQYF
D gene: NA; V gene: TRBV7-6; J gene: TRBJ1-4; clone size: NA; CDR3 DNA: TGTGCCAGCAGCGGGGGTAAACCAACTAATGAAAAACTGTTTTTT; CDR3 protein: CASSGGKPTNEKLFF
D gene: NA; V gene: TRBV6-5; J gene: TRBJ2-3; clone size: NA; CDR3 DNA: TGTGCCAGCAGTTACAGGCAGGGCACAGATACGCAGTATTTT; CDR3 protein: CASSYRQGTDTQYF